This is a list of T cell receptor beta chains from one sample in a study of OX40 agonist ivuxolimab in advanced cancers. Measured with immunoSEQ multiplex PCR; TCRdb has only the in-frame clones, and not every one. The sample has approximately 52,000 clones; roughly 85% are singletons. This sample comprised CD4+ or CD8+ T cells sorted from blood, obtained in a trial of the OX40 agonist ivuxolimab. All receptors come from an adult with an advanced solid tumor such as melanoma, head and neck, liver or kidney cancer. Each CDR3 is given with its conserved first and last residue. D genes are given only for firm matches. Some rows mark clone size as missing; the rest say once, few, many or name a class of expanded clone.

>-|TRBJ1-2|TRBV6-1|-
TGTGCCAGCAGTGAAACCGTGGGGCATGGCTACACCTTC
CASSETVGHGYTF
>-|TRBJ1-2|TRBV15|once
TGTGCCACCAGCGAGGACCGTAGCCCTCTCTATGGCTACACCTTC
CATSEDRSPLYGYTF
>-|TRBJ1-6|TRBV4-1|-
TGCGCCAGCAGCCTTGGGTCGAGCTCCTATAATTCACCCCTCCACTTT
CASSLGSSSYNSPLHF
>-|TRBJ1-6|TRBV28|once
TGTGCCAGCGAACTGGGCCAGGACAATTCACCCCTCCACTTT
CASELGQDNSPLHF
>-|TRBJ1-2|TRBV6-1|-
TGTGCCAGCACCCCAGGGGCCCCATCTGGCTACACCTTC
CASTPGAPSGYTF
>TRBD1|TRBJ1-5|TRBV27|-
TGTGCCAGCAGTTCCAGGGGGTTAGGTTTTCAGCCCCAGCATTTT
CASSSRGLGFQPQHF
>-|TRBJ2-5|TRBV2|-
TGTGCCAGCAGTGTAGTTTATTTGGTCGAGACCCAGTACTTC
CASSVVYLVETQYF
>-|TRBJ1-3|TRBV15|-
TGTGCCACCAGCAAGGGGGAGGGCTCTGGAAACACCATATATTTT
CATSKGEGSGNTIYF
>-|TRBJ1-2|TRBV30|-
TGTGCCTGGAGTGTATCCGGGGTAAATGGCTACACCTTC
CAWSVSGVNGYTF
>-|TRBJ2-7|TRBV19|-
TGTGCCAGTACGGACTACTACGAGCAGTACTTC
CASTDYYEQYF
>TRBD1|TRBJ1-5|TRBV9|-
TGTGCCAGCAGCGTAGATGAGGGGGCAGGGCAGCCCCAGCATTTT
CASSVDEGAGQPQHF
>-|TRBJ2-5|TRBV11-3|-
TGTGCCAGCAACTTAGGGGGCGGGGGCGAGACCCAGTACTTC
CASNLGGGGETQYF
>TRBD1|TRBJ2-3|TRBV5-3|-
TGTGCCAGAAGCTTGGGGACAGGGTCTGATTCGGTTAAATCCACTAGCACAGATACGCAGTATTTT
CARSLGTGSDSVKSTSTDTQYF
>-|TRBJ2-3|TRBV2|-
TGTGCCAGCAGTGAGAGCCCAGATACGCAGTATTTT
CASSESPDTQYF
>-|TRBJ2-1|TRBV18|once
TGTGCCAGCTCACCACCAGTGGGCGAGAGCTCCTACAATGAGCAGTTCTTC
CASSPPVGESSYNEQFF
>-|TRBJ2-5|TRBV6-5|-
TGTGCCAGCAGTTCCGCGGGGGCGCTCTGGGCCCAGTACTTC
CASSSAGALWAQYF
>TRBD2|TRBJ2-2|TRBV4-2|-
TGTGCCAGCAAACGAACTAGCGGGGGAGACACCGGGGAGCTGTTTTTT
CASKRTSGGDTGELFF
>-|TRBJ2-3|TRBV11-3|-
TGTGCCAGCAGCATTTCAGGGAGAGATACGCAGTATTTT
CASSISGRDTQYF
>-|TRBJ1-1|TRBV6-5|-
TGTGCCAGCAGGCCCCCCCACAACATGAACACTGAAGCTTTCTTT
CASRPPHNMNTEAFF
>TRBD2|TRBJ2-1|TRBV5-1|-
TGCGCCAGCAGCGGGACTAGTGAGCAGTTCTTC
CASSGTSEQFF
>TRBD2|TRBJ2-1|TRBV2|-
TGTGCCAGCAGCGATCTCGGCGGGGGGGCCCTTGAGCAGTTCTTC
CASSDLGGGALEQFF
>TRBD1|TRBJ2-5|TRBV5-1|-
TGCGCCAGCAGCTTCGGACAGGGGGGGACCCAGTACTTC
CASSFGQGGTQYF
>-|TRBJ1-3|TRBV6-6|-
TGTGCCAGCAGTCGACTCGGGACGGCAGGAAACACCATATATTTT
CASSRLGTAGNTIYF
>-|TRBJ1-1|TRBV5-1|-
TGCGCCAGCAGCTCCCAGCTAGGGGACACTGAAGCTTTCTTT
CASSSQLGDTEAFF
>TRBD1|TRBJ1-3|TRBV28|-
TGTGCCAGCAGTGGGACAGCGACTGGAAACACCATATATTTT
CASSGTATGNTIYF
>TRBD1|TRBJ1-1|TRBV28|-
TGTGCCAGCAGTTTGGGGGGACAGGGGACCACTGAAGCTTTCTTT
CASSLGGQGTTEAFF
>-|TRBJ1-6|TRBV4-1|-
TGCGCCAGCAGCCAAATAAGACCGATTAATTCACCCCTCCACTTT
CASSQIRPINSPLHF
>-|TRBJ1-3|TRBV28|-
TGTGCCAGCAGTTTAACCCCTGGAAACACCATATATTTT
CASSLTPGNTIYF
>TRBD1|TRBJ1-1|TRBV7-9|-
TGTGCCAGCAGCTTAGTGGGACAGGAAACGCTTGAAGCTTTCTTT
CASSLVGQETLEAFF
>-|TRBJ1-2|TRBV5-6|few
TGTGCCAGCAGCTTGGAAGTTTTCGGCAGGGTCTATGGCTACACCTTC
CASSLEVFGRVYGYTF
>-|TRBJ1-5|TRBV19|-
TGTGCCAGTAGTATTGCAGGGAGGCAGCCCCAGCATTTT
CASSIAGRQPQHF
>-|TRBJ2-3|TRBV7-2|-
TGTGCCAGCACCCCTCAGGGGTGGGGCACAGATACGCAGTATTTT
CASTPQGWGTDTQYF
>-|TRBJ1-5|TRBV5-8|once
TGTGCCAGCAGCTTGGCGCAGGCAGAACAGCCCCAGCATTTT
CASSLAQAEQPQHF
>TRBD1|TRBJ2-5|TRBV5-1|-
TGCGCCAGCAGACAGGACAGGGGGTCGGGGGAGACCCAGTACTTC
CASRQDRGSGETQYF
>-|TRBJ2-2|TRBV7-3|-
TGTGCCAGCAGCCCCCGTACGCCCCCCGGGGAGCTGTTTTTT
CASSPRTPPGELFF
>-|TRBJ1-1|TRBV19|-
TGTGCCAGTAGTATGGGGGGGATTCGGGACACTGAAGCTTTCTTT
CASSMGGIRDTEAFF
>TRBD2|TRBJ2-5|TRBV5-1|once
TGCGCCAGCAGCGGGACTAGCGGGGGAGAGACCCAGTACTTC
CASSGTSGGETQYF
>TRBD2|TRBJ2-1|TRBV11-2|-
TGTGCCAGCAGCTCTACGTCGGGGGGGCCCTGGAATGAGCAGTTCTTC
CASSSTSGGPWNEQFF
>-|TRBJ1-4|TRBV18|-
TGTGCCAGCTCACCAACACCAAACCCGGAAAAACTGTTTTTT
CASSPTPNPEKLFF
>-|TRBJ1-2|TRBV19|-
TGTGCCAGTAGTCGAGTCTGGGACACAAAACGGAACTATGGCTACACCTTC
CASSRVWDTKRNYGYTF
>-|TRBJ2-1|TRBV18|-
TGTGCCAGCTCACCACGACAGGGAGCGGGCGAGCAGTTCTTC
CASSPRQGAGEQFF
>-|TRBJ2-1|TRBV5-5|-
TGTGCCAGCCTCCGCATGGGGTACAATGAGCAGTTCTTC
CASLRMGYNEQFF
>-|TRBJ1-5|TRBV6-5|-
TGTGCCAGCAGCCGGGAGGGTCAGCCCCAGCATTTT
CASSREGQPQHF
>TRBD1|TRBJ2-3|TRBV6-1|few
TGTGCCAGCAGTAAAGACAGGGGAGCGACAGATACGCAGTATTTT
CASSKDRGATDTQYF
>-|TRBJ2-7|TRBV7-3|once
TGTGCCAGCAGCTTAAGGGAGTCGGACTACGAGCAGTACTTC
CASSLRESDYEQYF